The sample holds one count of the clone carrying this T cell receptor beta chain. The antigen is unknown. The data were obtained in a study of T cell responses to AZD1222 COVID-19 vaccine. The CDR3 spans 15 residues. In germline, CDR1 is SEHNR, CDR2 FQNEAQ (reference sequence). With V trimmed by 1 base and J by 4 bases, 4 bases remained unmatched. Study conclusions and caveats: Spike-specific TCR breadth and depth were elevated following two AZD1222 doses. Regions left unmutated in variants are reportedly the target of nearly half of spike-specific TCRs. There were repertoire samples only from the period after the peak T cell response.

The repertoire was sequenced with immunoSEQ multiplex PCR; TCRdb's copy has only in-frame clones and lacks some. The repertoire has fewer than 150,000 clones, around 91% of them found once; the top ten carry over 3.5%. This sequence joins TRBV7-9 and TRBJ2-7, with TRBD2 matching over 10 bases. The TCR sequence derives from an adult in good health. The sequencing used peripheral blood, collected on day 0 of AZD1222 vaccination. In nucleotides, the CDR3 is TGTGCCAGCAGCTTAGGCCCGGGACTAGCGTACGAGCAGTACTTC. This sequence encodes CASSLGPGLAYEQYF.